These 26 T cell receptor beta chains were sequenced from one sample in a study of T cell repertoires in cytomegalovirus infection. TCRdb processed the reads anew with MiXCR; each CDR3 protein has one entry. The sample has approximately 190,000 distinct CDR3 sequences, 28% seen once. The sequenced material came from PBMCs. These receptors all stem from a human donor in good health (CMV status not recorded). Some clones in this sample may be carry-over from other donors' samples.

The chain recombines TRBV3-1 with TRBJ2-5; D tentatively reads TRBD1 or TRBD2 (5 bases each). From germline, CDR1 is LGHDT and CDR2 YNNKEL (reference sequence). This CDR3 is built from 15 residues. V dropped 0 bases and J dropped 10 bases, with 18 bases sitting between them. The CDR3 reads CASSQDRTLQGVQYF. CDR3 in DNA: TGTGCCAGCAGCCAAGATCGGACTCTGCAAGGGGTCCAGTACTTC.

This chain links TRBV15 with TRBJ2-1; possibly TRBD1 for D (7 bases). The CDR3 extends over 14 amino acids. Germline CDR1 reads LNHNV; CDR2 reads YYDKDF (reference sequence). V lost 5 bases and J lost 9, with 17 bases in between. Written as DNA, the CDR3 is TGTGCCACCAGCCAACGCTCAGGGGGGAGTGAGCAGTTCTTC. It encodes CATSQRSGGSEQFF.

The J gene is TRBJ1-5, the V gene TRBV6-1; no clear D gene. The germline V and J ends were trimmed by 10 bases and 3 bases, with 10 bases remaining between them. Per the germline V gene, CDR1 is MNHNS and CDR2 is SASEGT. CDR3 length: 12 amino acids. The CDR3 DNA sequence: TGTGCCACCTCTGGCCCCAATCAGCCCCAGCATTTT. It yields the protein CATSGPNQPQHF.

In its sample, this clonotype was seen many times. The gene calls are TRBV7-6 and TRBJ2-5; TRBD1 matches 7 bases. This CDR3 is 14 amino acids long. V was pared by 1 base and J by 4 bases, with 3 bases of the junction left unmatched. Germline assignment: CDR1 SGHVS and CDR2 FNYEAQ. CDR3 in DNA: TGTGCCAGCAGCTTAGGAGGGGGCGCAGAGACCCAGTACTTC. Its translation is CASSLGGGAETQYF.

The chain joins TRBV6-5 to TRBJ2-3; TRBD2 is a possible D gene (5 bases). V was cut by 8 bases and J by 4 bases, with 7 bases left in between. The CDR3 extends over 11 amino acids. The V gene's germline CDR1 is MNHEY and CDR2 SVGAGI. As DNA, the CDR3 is TGTGCCAGCGAGAGGGCAGATACGCAGTATTTT. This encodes CASERADTQYF.

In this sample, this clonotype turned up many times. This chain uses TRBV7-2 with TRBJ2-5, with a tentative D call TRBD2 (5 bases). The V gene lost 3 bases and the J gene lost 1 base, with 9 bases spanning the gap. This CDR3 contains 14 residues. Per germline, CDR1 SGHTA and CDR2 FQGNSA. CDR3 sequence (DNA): TGTGCCAGCAGCTTGCTAGGACTCCAAGAGACCCAGTACTTC. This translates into CASSLLGLQETQYF.

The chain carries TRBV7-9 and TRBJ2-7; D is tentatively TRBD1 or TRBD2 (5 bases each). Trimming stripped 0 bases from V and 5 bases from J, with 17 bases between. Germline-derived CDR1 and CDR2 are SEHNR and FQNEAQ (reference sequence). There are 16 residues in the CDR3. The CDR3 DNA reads TGTGCCAGCAGCTTAGCGGGGGTTGAGAACCCCGACGAGCAGTACTTC. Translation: CASSLAGVENPDEQYF.

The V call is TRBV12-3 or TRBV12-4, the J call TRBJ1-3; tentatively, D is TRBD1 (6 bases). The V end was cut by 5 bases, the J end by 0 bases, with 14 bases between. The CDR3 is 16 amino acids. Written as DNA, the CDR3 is TGTGCCAGCAGTAGCACAGGGCTCCTCTCTGGAAACACCATATATTTT. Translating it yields CASSSTGLLSGNTIYF.

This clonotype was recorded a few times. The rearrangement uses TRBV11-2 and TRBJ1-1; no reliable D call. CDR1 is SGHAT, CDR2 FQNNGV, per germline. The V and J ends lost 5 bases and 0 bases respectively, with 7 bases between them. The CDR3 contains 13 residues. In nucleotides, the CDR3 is TGTGCCAGCAGCAGACGTATGAACACTGAAGCTTTCTTT. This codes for CASSRRMNTEAFF.

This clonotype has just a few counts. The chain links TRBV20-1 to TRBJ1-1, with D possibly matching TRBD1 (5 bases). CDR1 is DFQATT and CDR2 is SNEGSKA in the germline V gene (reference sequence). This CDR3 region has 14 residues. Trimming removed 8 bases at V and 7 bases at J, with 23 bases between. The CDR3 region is CSLRGAQGVGEAFF. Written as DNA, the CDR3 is TGCAGTTTGAGGGGCGCCCAGGGAGTGGGTGAAGCTTTCTTT.

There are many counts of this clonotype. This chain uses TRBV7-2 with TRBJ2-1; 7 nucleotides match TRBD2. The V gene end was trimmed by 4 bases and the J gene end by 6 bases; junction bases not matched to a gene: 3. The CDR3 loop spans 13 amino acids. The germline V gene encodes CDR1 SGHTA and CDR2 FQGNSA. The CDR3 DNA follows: TGTGCCAGCAGCTCCCCGGGAGGCAATGAGCAGTTCTTC. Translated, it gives CASSSPGGNEQFF.

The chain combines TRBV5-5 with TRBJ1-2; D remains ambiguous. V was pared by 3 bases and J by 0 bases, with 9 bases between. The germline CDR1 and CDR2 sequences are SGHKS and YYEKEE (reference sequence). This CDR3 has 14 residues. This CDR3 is CASSSLLANYGYTF. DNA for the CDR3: TGTGCCAGCAGCTCCCTACTAGCTAACTATGGCTACACCTTC.

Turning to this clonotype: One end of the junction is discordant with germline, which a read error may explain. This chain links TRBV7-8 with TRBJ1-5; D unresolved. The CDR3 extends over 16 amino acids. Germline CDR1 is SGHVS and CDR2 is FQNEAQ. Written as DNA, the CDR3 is TGTACCAGCACCCCGGGAGGGAGATATAGCAATCAGCCCCAGCATTTT. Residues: CTSTPGGRYSNQPQHF.

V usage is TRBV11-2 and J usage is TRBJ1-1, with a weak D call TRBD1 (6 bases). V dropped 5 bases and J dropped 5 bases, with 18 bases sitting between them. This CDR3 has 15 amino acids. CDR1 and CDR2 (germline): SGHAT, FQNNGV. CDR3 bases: TGTGCCAGCAGCCGGGGGGGGGCGCAAAGTACTGAAGCTTTCTTT. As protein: CASSRGGAQSTEAFF.

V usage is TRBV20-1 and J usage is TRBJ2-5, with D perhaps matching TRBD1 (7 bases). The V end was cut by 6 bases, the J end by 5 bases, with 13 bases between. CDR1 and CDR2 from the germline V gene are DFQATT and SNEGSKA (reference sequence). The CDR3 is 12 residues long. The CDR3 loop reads CSARGAGETQYF. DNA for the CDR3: TGCAGTGCCAGGGGGGCGGGGGAGACCCAGTACTTC.

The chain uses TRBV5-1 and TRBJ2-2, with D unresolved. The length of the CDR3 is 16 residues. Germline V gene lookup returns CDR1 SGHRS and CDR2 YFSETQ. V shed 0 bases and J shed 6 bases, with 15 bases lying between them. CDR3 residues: CASSLASLVGAGELFF. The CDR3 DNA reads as TGCGCCAGCAGCTTGGCGTCCCTAGTAGGAGCCGGGGAGCTGTTTTTT.

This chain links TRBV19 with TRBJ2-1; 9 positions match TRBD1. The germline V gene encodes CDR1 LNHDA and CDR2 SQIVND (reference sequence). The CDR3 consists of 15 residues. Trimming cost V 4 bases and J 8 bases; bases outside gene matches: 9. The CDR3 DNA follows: TGTGCCAGTAGTAAAGTCCCGGGACAGGGCTATGAGCAGTTCTTC. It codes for CASSKVPGQGYEQFF.

The CDR3 region is CASSSGHGTLKTDTQYF. The CDR3 DNA sequence: TGTGCCAGCAGCTCGGGACATGGGACCCTTAAGACAGATACGCAGTATTTT. The chain links TRBV7-6 to TRBJ2-3; possible D gene TRBD1, 6 bases. Trimming removed 4 bases from V and 3 bases from J, with 20 bases in between. CDR3 length: 17 residues. Germline V gene data show CDR1 as SGHVS and CDR2 as FNYEAQ.

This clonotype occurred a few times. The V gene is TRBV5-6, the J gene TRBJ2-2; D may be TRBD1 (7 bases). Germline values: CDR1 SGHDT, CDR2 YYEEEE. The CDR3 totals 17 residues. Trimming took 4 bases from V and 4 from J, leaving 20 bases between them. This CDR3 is CASSPTPQGGPTGELFF. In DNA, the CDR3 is TGTGCCAGCAGCCCAACTCCTCAGGGGGGCCCCACCGGGGAGCTGTTTTTT.

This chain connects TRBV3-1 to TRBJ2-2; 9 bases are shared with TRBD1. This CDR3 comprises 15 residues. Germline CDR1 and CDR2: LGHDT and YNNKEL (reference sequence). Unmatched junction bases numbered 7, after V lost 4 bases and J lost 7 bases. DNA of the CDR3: TGTGCCAGCAGCCCAACAGGGGGCGCGGACGGGGAGCTGTTTTTT. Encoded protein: CASSPTGGADGELFF.

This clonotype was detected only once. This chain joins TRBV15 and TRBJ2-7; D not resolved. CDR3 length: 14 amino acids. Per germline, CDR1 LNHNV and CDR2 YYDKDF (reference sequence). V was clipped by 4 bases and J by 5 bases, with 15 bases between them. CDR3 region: CATSMLRSRDEQYF. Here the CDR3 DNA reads TGTGCCACCAGCATGCTACGTTCTCGGGACGAGCAGTACTTC.

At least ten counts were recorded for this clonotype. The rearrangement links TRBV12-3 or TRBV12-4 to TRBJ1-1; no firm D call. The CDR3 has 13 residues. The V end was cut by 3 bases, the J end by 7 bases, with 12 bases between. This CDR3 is CASSFVEAGEAFF. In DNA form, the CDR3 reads TGTGCCAGCAGTTTTGTGGAAGCCGGTGAAGCTTTCTTT.

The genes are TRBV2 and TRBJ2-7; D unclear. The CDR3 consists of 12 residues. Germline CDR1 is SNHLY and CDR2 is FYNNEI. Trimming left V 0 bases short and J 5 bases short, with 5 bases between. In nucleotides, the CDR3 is TGTGCCAGCAGTGAAGCGCTTAACGAGCAGTACTTC. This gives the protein CASSEALNEQYF. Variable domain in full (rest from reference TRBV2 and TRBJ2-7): EPEVTQTPSHQVTQMGQEVILRCVPISNHLYFYWYRQILGQKVEFLVSFYNNEISEKSEIFDDQFSVERPDGSNFTLKIRSTKLEDSAMYFCASSEALNEQYFGPGTRLTVT.

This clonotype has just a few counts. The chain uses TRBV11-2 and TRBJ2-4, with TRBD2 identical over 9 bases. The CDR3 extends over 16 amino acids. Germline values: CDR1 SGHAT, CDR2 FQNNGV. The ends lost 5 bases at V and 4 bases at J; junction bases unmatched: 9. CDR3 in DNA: TGTGCCAGCAGCCCACTTTGGGCGGGGGGGAAAAACATTCAGTACTTC. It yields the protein CASSPLWAGGKNIQYF.

CDR3 DNA sequence: TGTGCCAGCAGTCCACGACAGGGTGGTGTGCCTGAAGCTTTCTTT. Its protein is CASSPRQGGVPEAFF. The chain has TRBV6-5 and TRBJ1-1; 7 bases match TRBD1. Trimming cost V 5 bases and J 6 bases; bases outside gene matches: 12. The CDR3 is made up of 15 amino acids. The germline V gene encodes CDR1 MNHEY and CDR2 SVGAGI.

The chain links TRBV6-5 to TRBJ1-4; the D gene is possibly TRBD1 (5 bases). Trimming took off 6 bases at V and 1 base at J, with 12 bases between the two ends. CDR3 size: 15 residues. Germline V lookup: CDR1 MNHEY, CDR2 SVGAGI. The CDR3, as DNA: TGTGCCAGCAGGCAAGGGGACGGAACTAATGAAAAACTGTTTTTT. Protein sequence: CASRQGDGTNEKLFF.